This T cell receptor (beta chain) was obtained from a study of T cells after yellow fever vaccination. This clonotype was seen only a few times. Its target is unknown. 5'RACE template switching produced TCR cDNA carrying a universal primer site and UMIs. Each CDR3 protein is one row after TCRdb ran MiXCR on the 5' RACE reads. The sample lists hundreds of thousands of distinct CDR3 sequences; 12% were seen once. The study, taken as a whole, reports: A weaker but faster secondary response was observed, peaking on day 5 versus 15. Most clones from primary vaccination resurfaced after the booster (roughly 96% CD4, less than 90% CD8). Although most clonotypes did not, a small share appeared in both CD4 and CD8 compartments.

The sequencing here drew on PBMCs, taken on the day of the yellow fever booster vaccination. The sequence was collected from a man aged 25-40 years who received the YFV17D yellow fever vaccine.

CDR3 nucleotide sequence: TGCAGCGTTCCCACAGGGGGGCATACGCAGTATTTT. Amino acid sequence: CSVPTGGHTQYF. The V gene is TRBV29-1, the J gene TRBJ2-3; 8 bases are a match to TRBD1. The J segment lost 7 bases and the V segment lost 5 bases, leaving 5 bases of the junction unmatched. This CDR3 is built from 12 residues. The V gene's germline CDR1 is SQVTM and CDR2 ANQGSEA.